This T cell receptor beta chain derives from a study of cytomegalovirus exposure and HLA in healthy donors. Study results and limitations: A later analysis linked a missense DCLRE1C variant to TCR beta V- and J-gene trimming. A later analysis reportedly found fewer N-insertions in an Asian-associated ancestry cluster than the roughly 730-donor mean. A prior analysis recorded that most TCR beta V segments were productive about 87% or about 30% of the time.

The primer mix had 60 Vbeta and 13 Jbeta primers. Repertoires were generated with immunoSEQ multiplex PCR, while TCRdb's copy carries only in-frame clones and drops some. The sample includes under 150,000 clones, roughly 88% of them seen just once. The CDR3 length is 14 residues. In germline, CDR1 is SGHNT, CDR2 YYREEE (reference sequence). A word on this clone: The antigen is undetermined. A read error may produce the germline difference seen at one junction end.

The chain joins TRBV5-4 to TRBJ1-2; 8 bases agree with TRBD1. The specimen was PBMCs. The receptor comes from a boy aged 5-17 years in good health and CMV-seronegative. The CDR3: CASSLEQGVLGYPF. Written as DNA, the CDR3 is TGTGCCAGCAGCTTGGAACAGGGGGTATTAGGCTACCCCTTC. The full variable domain, its missing parts supplied by reference TRBV5-4 and TRBJ1-2, is ETGVTQSPTHLIKTRGQQVTLRCSSQSGHNTVSWYQQALGQGPQFIFQYYREEENGRGNFPPRFSGLQFPNYSSELNVNALELDDSALYLCASSLEQGVLGYPFGSGTRLTVV.